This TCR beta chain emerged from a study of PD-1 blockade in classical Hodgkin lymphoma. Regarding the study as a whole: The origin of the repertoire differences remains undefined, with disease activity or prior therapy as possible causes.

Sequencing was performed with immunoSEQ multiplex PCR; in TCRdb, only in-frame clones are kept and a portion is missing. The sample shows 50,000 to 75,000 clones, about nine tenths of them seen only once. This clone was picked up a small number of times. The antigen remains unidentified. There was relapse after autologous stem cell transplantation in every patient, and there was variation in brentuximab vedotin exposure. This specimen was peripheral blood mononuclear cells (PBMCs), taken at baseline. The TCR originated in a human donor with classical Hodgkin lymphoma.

The CDR3 DNA is TGTGCCAGCAGCTCGCCCCTAAACCTACGGGGCACTGAAGCTTTCTTT. The encoded protein is CASSSPLNLRGTEAFF. The gene calls are TRBV7-2 and TRBJ1-1; D unclear. V lost 4 bases to trimming and J lost 4 bases, with 19 bases between them. The CDR3 consists of 16 residues. Germline V gene sequence: CDR1 SGHTA, CDR2 FQGNSA. Full variable domain (remainder filled in from reference TRBV7-2 and TRBJ1-1): GAGVSQSPSNKVTEKGKDVELRCDPISGHTALYWYRQSLGQGLEFLIYFQGNSAPDKSGLPSDRFSAERTGGSVSTLTIQRTQQEDSAVYLCASSSPLNLRGTEAFFGQGTRLTVV.